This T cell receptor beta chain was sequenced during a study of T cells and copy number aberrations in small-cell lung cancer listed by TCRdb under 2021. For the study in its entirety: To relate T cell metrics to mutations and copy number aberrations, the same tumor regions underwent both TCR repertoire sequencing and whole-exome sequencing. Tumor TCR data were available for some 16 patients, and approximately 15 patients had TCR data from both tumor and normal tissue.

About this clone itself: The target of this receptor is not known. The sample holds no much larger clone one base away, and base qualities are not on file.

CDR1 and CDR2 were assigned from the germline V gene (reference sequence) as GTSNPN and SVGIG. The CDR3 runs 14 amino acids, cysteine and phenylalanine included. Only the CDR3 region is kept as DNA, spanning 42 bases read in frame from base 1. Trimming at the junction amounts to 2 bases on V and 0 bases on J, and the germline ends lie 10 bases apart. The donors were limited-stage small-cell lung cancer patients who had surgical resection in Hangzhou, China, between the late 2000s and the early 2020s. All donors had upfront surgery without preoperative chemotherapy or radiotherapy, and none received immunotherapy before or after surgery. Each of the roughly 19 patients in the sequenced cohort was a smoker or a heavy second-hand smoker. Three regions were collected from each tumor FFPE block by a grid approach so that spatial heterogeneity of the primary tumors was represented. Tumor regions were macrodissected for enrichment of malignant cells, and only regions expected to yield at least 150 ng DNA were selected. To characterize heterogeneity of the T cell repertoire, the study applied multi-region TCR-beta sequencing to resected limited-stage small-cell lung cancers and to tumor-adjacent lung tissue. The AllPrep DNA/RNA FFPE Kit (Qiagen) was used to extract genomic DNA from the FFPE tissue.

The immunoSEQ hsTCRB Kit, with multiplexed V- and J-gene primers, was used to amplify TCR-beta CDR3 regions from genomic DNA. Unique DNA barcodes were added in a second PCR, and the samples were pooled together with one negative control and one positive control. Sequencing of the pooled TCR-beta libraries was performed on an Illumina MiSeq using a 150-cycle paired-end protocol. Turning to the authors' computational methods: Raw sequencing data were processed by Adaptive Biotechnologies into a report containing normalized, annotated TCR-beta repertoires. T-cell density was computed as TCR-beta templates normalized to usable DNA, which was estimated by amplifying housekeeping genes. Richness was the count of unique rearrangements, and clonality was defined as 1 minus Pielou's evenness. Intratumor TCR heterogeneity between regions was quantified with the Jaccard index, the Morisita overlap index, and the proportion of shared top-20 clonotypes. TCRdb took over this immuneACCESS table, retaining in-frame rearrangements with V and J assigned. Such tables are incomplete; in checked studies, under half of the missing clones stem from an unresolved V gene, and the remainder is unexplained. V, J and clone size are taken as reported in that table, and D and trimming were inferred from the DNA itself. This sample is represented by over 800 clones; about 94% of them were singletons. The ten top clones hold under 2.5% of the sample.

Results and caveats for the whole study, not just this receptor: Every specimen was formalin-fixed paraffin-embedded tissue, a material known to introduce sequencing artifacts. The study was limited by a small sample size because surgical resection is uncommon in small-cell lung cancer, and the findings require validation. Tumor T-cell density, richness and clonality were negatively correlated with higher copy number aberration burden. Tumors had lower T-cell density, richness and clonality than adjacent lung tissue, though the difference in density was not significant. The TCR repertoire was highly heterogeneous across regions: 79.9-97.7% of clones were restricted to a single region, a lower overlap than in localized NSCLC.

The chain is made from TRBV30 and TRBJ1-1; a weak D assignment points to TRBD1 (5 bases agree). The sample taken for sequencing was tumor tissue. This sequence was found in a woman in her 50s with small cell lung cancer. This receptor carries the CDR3 CAWSPVGVNTEAFF. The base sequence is TGTGCCTGGAGTCCCGTAGGGGTGAACACTGAAGCTTTCTTT. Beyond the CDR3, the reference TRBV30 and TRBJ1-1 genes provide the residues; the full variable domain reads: SQTIHQWPATLVQPVGSPLSLECTVEGTSNPNLYWYRQAAGRGLQLLFYSVGIGQISSEVPQNLSASRPQDRQFILSSKKLLLSDSGFYLCAWSPVGVNTEAFFGQGTRLTVV.